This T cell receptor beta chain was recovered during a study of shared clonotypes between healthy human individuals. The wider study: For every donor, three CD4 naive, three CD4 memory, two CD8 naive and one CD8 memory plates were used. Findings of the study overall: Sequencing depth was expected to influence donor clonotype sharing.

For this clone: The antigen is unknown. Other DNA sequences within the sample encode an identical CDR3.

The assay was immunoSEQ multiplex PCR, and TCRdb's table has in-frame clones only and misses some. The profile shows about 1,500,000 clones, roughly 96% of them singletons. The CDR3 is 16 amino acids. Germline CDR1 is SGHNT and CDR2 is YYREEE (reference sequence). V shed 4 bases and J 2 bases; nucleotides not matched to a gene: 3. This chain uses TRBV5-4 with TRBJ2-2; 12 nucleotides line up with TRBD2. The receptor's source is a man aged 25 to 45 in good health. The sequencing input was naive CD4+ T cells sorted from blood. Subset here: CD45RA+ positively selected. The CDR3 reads CASSLGLAGNTGELFF. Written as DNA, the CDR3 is TGTGCCAGCAGCCTTGGACTAGCGGGAAACACCGGGGAGCTGTTTTTT. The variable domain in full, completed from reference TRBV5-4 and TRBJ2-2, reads ETGVTQSPTHLIKTRGQQVTLRCSSQSGHNTVSWYQQALGQGPQFIFQYYREEENGRGNFPPRFSGLQFPNYSSELNVNALELDDSALYLCASSLGLAGNTGELFFGEGSRLTVL.